This TCR beta chain was captured by sequencing in a study of T cells after yellow fever vaccination (dated by TCRdb to the late 2010s). About the study as a whole: The SMART-Seq v4 Ultra Low Input RNA kit was used to prepare libraries from fractions with low cell numbers. Blood samples were taken at several timepoints before and after primary and secondary immunization, and bulk PBMC replicates and cell subsets were isolated. To follow T-cell clones before and after primary and booster YFV17D yellow fever vaccination, bulk TCR alpha and beta repertoires were sequenced over time. The cohort comprised two healthy male donors, one aged 18 to 30 and one aged 30 to 40 years. What the study reported, not specific to this receptor: The study included only a couple of donors, which limits how far the findings can be generalized. After the booster, most clones that had expanded after primary vaccination were detected again (around 95% of CD4 and around 88% of CD8), suggesting broad maintenance of memory. Because abundant contaminating clonotypes from the bulk population could be contained in FACS-sorted repertoires, computational filtering was required. A small share of clonotypes occurred in both CD4 and CD8 compartments, likely arising from convergent recombination. Compared with the primary T-cell response, the secondary T-cell response was weaker but faster, peaking on day 5 rather than day 15.

The treatment or condition label, read with the paper, signifies: live attenuated yellow fever vaccine strain. A standard Ficoll-Paque protocol was used to isolate PBMCs from peripheral blood. Dynabeads CD4 and CD8 positive selection kits were used to isolate CD4 and CD8 T-cell fractions. TriZol was used to extract RNA from bulk PBMCs, CD4 and CD8 fractions, and dextramer-positive and dextramer-negative fractions. TCR cDNA was made using 5'RACE template switching, a step that added a universal primer site and unique molecular identifiers. cDNA synthesis was primed from both the TCR alpha and TCR beta constant segments. Two PCR steps were used to amplify libraries, with sample barcodes and sequencing adapters being added in the second step. Libraries were sequenced on Illumina HiSeq 2500 (2x100 bp) or NovaSeq (2x150 bp). For the original study's pipeline: MIGEC handled demultiplexing of reads and collapsing into UMI consensus sequences, while MiXCR performed V(D)J alignment. Vaccine-responding clonotypes were identified with edgeR using replicate PBMC samples, with FDR below 0.01 and a log2 fold change above 5 up to day 15 being required. Each bulk clonotype was labeled CD4 or CD8 based on which sequenced repertoire, CD4 or CD8, contained the clonotype at higher abundance. The public sequencing data were trimmed at Q25 with fastp and processed into clonotypes with MiXCR by TCRdb, which kept only in-frame beta chains. Every CDR3 protein is listed once, alongside the most common genes and DNA of its rows. What appears here as the V and J calls and clone size reflects TCRdb's work, not the paper's. The sample contains about 220,000 distinct CDR3 sequences, about 7% of them found a single time. Clones ranked in the top ten supply 0.8% to 1.2% of the sample.

Concerning this clonotype itself: The specificity of this receptor is unknown. The sample holds no much larger clone one base away, and base qualities are not on file.

The source material was CD4+ T cells sorted from PBMCs, sampled on the day of the yellow fever booster vaccination. This sequence was found in a man under 40 who received the YFV17D yellow fever vaccine.

In nucleotides, the sequence is TGTGCCAGCACCGGAGGGGGGCGGTACGAGCAGTACTTC. This sequence encodes CASTGGGRYEQYF. The sequence links TRBV7-2 to TRBJ2-7, with a tentative D call of TRBD1 or TRBD2, each matching 6 bases. CDR1 and CDR2 (SGHTA, FQGNSA) derive from the germline V gene. The CDR3 runs 13 residues from the cysteine to the phenylalanine. Here the CDR3 DNA is all that survives: 39 bases in frame from base 1. V loses 7 bases, J loses 4 bases, and the germline ends lie 14 bases apart.